A selection of T cell receptor beta chains follows, all from one sample in a study of blood T cell repertoires in COVID-19. Using immunoSEQ multiplex PCR, the repertoire was profiled, and TCRdb retains in-frame clones only, with some absent. The sample has approximately 90,000 clones, roughly 90% seen once. The sample consisted of peripheral blood. The receptors here all came from a man aged 60-69 years with COVID-19, enrolled during active disease. CDR3s include the opening cysteine and the closing phenylalanine or tryptophan. A D gene is named only where the DNA matches it firmly. Only part of the rows carry a size: once, few, many, or a class if the clone is expanded.

D	size	J	V	CDR3	DNA
-	-	TRBJ1-1	TRBV5-4	CASSFWGGGPNTEAFF	TGTGCCAGCAGCTTCTGGGGCGGGGGACCCAACACTGAAGCTTTCTTT
-	-	TRBJ1-1	TRBV12-3/TRBV12-4	CASLRGAMAWAFF	TGTGCCAGTCTGCGGGGGGCGATGGCGTGGGCTTTCTTT
-	-	TRBJ2-2	TRBV5-1	CASSLLAQTNTGELFF	TGCGCCAGCAGCTTGTTGGCCCAGACGAACACCGGGGAGCTGTTTTTT
TRBD1	-	TRBJ1-2	TRBV7-6	CASSLGRTGIYGYTF	TGTGCCAGCAGCTTAGGGCGGACAGGAATCTATGGCTACACCTTC
-	-	TRBJ2-7	TRBV9	CASSPGGTVPYEQYF	TGTGCCAGCAGCCCTGGGGGGACAGTCCCATACGAGCAGTACTTC
TRBD1	-	TRBJ2-3	TRBV9	CASSEGQGGTDTQYF	TGTGCCAGCAGCGAGGGACAGGGGGGAACAGATACGCAGTATTTT
-	-	TRBJ1-1	TRBV11-2	CASSLPGAGAFF	TGTGCCAGCAGCTTACCAGGGGCAGGAGCTTTCTTT
-	many	TRBJ2-7	TRBV10-3	CAISDTRSEQYF	TGTGCCATCAGTGACACCAGGTCCGAGCAGTACTTC
-	-	TRBJ1-1	TRBV12-5	CASGLVLGRNPEAFF	TGTGCTAGTGGTTTGGTACTTGGGAGGAACCCTGAAGCTTTCTTT
TRBD1	-	TRBJ2-7	TRBV6-5	CASSPGQGLLKQYF	TGTGCCAGCAGTCCGGGACAGGGGCTTTTGAAGCAGTACTTC
-	-	TRBJ2-3	TRBV5-1	CASSPVIAQSTDTQYF	TGCGCCAGCAGCCCAGTGATAGCGCAAAGCACAGATACGCAGTATTTT
TRBD2	-	TRBJ2-3	TRBV14	CASSGLAGLTDTQYF	TGTGCCAGCAGCGGCCTAGCGGGCCTAACAGATACGCAGTATTTT
TRBD1	-	TRBJ2-2	TRBV6-4	CASSEAGGDTGELFF	TGTGCCAGCAGTGAAGCAGGGGGCGACACCGGGGAGCTGTTTTTT
-	once	TRBJ1-2	TRBV6-6	CASNYGGGALSGYTF	TGTGCCAGCAATTACGGGGGGGGCGCTTTGTCGGGCTACACCTTC
-	-	TRBJ2-1	TRBV12-3/TRBV12-4	CAIPSDSYNEQFF	TGTGCCATCCCCTCGGACAGCTACAATGAGCAGTTCTTC
TRBD1	-	TRBJ1-4	TRBV5-6	CASSSDRGLNEKLFF	TGTGCCAGCAGTTCTGACAGGGGGCTCAATGAAAAACTGTTTTTT
-	-	TRBJ1-6	TRBV7-8	CASSPGGTTNSPLHF	TGTGCCAGCAGCCCTGGCGGCACAACCAATTCACCCCTCCACTTT
-	-	TRBJ2-3	TRBV3-1/TRBV3-2	CASSQDEGLAPGGDTQYF	TGTGCCAGCAGCCAAGATGAGGGACTAGCCCCAGGGGGCGATACGCAGTATTTT
TRBD1	-	TRBJ2-3	TRBV29-1	CSVGRDSGADTQYF	TGCAGCGTTGGTCGGGACAGTGGAGCAGATACGCAGTATTTT
TRBD1	-	TRBJ1-2	TRBV2	CASSTTGGMRGYTF	TGTGCCAGCAGTACGACAGGGGGTATGCGGGGCTACACCTTC
-	-	TRBJ1-6	TRBV3-1/TRBV3-2	CASSQSPERDRSPLHF	TGTGCCAGCAGCCAGTCCCCGGAGAGGGATCGCTCACCCCTCCACTTT
TRBD2	-	TRBJ2-7	TRBV10-3	CAIRDGRAGSEQYF	TGTGCCATCAGGGACGGGAGGGCCGGTAGCGAGCAGTACTTC
-	-	TRBJ1-2	TRBV9	CASNSLEGRGTYGYTF	TGTGCCAGCAATTCCCTTGAGGGTCGTGGTACCTATGGCTACACCTTC
TRBD2	-	TRBJ2-1	TRBV15	CATRLAGVTREQFF	TGTGCCACCAGACTAGCGGGAGTGACCCGGGAGCAGTTCTTC
-	-	TRBJ2-1	TRBV6-4	CASSDAYFEQFF	TGTGCCAGCAGTGACGCCTACTTTGAGCAGTTCTTC
-	-	TRBJ2-1	TRBV19	CASSPQKAGMQQFF	TGTGCCAGTAGTCCCCAGAAGGCGGGGATGCAGCAGTTCTTC
TRBD1	-	TRBJ1-2	TRBV4-3	CASSQDLGRSTGAYGYTF	TGCGCCAGCAGCCAAGATCTGGGACGATCGACAGGGGCCTATGGCTACACCTTC
-	-	TRBJ2-3	TRBV5-1	CASRDTAGEDTQYF	TGCGCCAGCAGGGACACGGCCGGAGAAGATACGCAGTATTTT
-	-	TRBJ1-4	TRBV19	CASSPRHHEKLFF	TGTGCCAGTAGTCCCCGACATCATGAAAAACTGTTTTTT
TRBD2	-	TRBJ2-4	TRBV5-4	CASSLAGASGADIQYF	TGTGCCAGCAGCTTGGCCGGGGCTAGCGGGGCTGACATTCAGTACTTC
TRBD1	-	TRBJ2-7	TRBV6-5	CASTPTGESSYEQYF	TGTGCCAGCACCCCGACAGGGGAAAGCTCCTACGAGCAGTACTTC